This T cell receptor beta chain was recorded in a study of blood T cell repertoires in COVID-19. Membership in each cohort depended on participant-reported clinical history. Clones were read by immunoSEQ multiplex PCR, and TCRdb kept only the in-frame ones, dropping some. The sample has about 270,000 clones, approximately 90% seen once; the top ten hold over 3.5%. There are 15 residues in the CDR3. Germline loops: CDR1 SGHRS, CDR2 YFSETQ. V shed 0 bases and J shed 0 bases, with 7 bases lying between them. The clonotype originates from a woman between 25 and 40 years old with acute COVID-19. The specimen sequenced was PBMCs or T cells enriched from blood (not recorded which). The genes are TRBV5-1 and TRBJ1-3; no definite D call. The CDR3 sequence is CASSLAGSSGNTIYF. CDR3 coding DNA: TGCGCCAGCAGCTTGGCCGGGAGCTCTGGAAACACCATATATTTT.